Listed below are T cell receptor beta chains from one sample, sequenced in a study of cytomegalovirus exposure and HLA in healthy donors. TCRdb's table, derived via immunoSEQ multiplex PCR, lists solely in-frame clones and lacks some. This table has approximately 110,000 clones, roughly 80% appearing once. The sequenced material came from PBMCs. The receptors were gathered from a woman aged 40 to 55 in good health and CMV-seropositive. The CDR3 runs from the conserved cysteine through the conserved F or W. The D gene is left open where the match is weak. Clone size appears in some rows only: once, few, many, or a class for an expanded clone.

J	V	D	size	CDR3	DNA
TRBJ2-1	TRBV28	NA	NA	CASSFPTGNSYNEQFF	TGTGCCAGCAGTTTTCCCACAGGAAACTCCTACAATGAGCAGTTCTTC
TRBJ1-5	TRBV2	NA	NA	CASSADYNQPQHF	TGTGCCAGCAGCGCCGACTACAATCAGCCCCAGCATTTT
TRBJ1-1	TRBV11-3	NA	NA	CASSFQGNTEAFF	TGTGCCAGCAGCTTCCAGGGGAACACTGAAGCTTTCTTT
TRBJ2-1	TRBV10-2	TRBD2	NA	CASSDLAGVSYNEQFF	TGCGCCAGCAGTGACCTAGCGGGAGTCTCCTACAATGAGCAGTTCTTC
TRBJ2-3	TRBV7-2	NA	NA	CASSLGATDTQYF	TGTGCCAGCAGCTTAGGGGCCACAGATACGCAGTATTTT
TRBJ1-2	TRBV2	NA	NA	CASWTIANYGYTF	TGTGCCAGTTGGACAATCGCTAACTATGGCTACACCTTC
TRBJ1-5	TRBV28	NA	NA	CASSFRTLHRANQPQHF	TGTGCCAGCAGTTTCCGGACCTTACACAGGGCAAATCAGCCCCAGCATTTT
TRBJ2-5	TRBV19	TRBD1	NA	CASSTKLKRTGPGTQYF	TGTGCCAGTAGTACAAAACTTAAAAGGACAGGGCCGGGGACCCAGTACTTC
TRBJ2-7	TRBV10-3	TRBD1	NA	CAISQGALYEQYF	TGTGCCATCAGCCAGGGGGCCCTCTACGAGCAGTACTTC
TRBJ2-7	TRBV6-6	TRBD1	NA	CASSHGTGENEQYF	TGTGCCAGCAGCCACGGGACAGGGGAAAACGAGCAGTACTTC
TRBJ2-3	TRBV18	TRBD2	few	CASSPLAGDTDTQYF	TGTGCCAGCTCACCCTTAGCGGGGGACACAGATACGCAGTATTTT
TRBJ2-7	TRBV18	NA	few	CASSLNRVLQNSYEQYF	TGTGCCAGCTCACTAAACAGGGTCCTCCAGAATTCCTACGAGCAGTACTTC
TRBJ2-1	TRBV18	NA	NA	CASSPPSYNEQFF	TGTGCCAGCTCACCACCGAGCTACAATGAGCAGTTCTTC
TRBJ2-7	TRBV5-1	TRBD1	few	CASRPYDRAIYEQYF	TGCGCCAGCAGACCCTACGACAGGGCAATCTACGAGCAGTACTTC
TRBJ1-1	TRBV15	TRBD1	NA	CATSRALQGLNTEAFF	TGTGCCACCAGCAGGGCCCTACAGGGGTTGAACACTGAAGCTTTCTTT